A single sample is the source of the 27 T cell receptor beta chains below, sequenced in a study of blood T cell repertoires in COVID-19. Data came from immunoSEQ multiplex PCR; TCRdb stores just in-frame clones and leaves some out. The sample shows about 130,000 clones, around three quarters of them seen only once. Material for sequencing was peripheral blood. The receptors come from a man aged 35-49 years with active or convalescent COVID-19.

The chain employs TRBV5-4 and TRBJ1-2; 8 bases map to TRBD1. Per germline, CDR1 SGHNT and CDR2 YYREEE (reference sequence). J was trimmed by 7 bases and V by 4 bases; bases with no gene match: 12. This CDR3 is 15 amino acids long. CDR3 amino acids: CASSPTARGQVGYTF. The CDR3 region has the DNA TGTGCCAGCAGCCCTACGGCCAGGGGGCAAGTTGGCTACACCTTC.

The chain couples TRBV5-4 to TRBJ1-6; no clear D. Germline V gene lookup returns CDR1 SGHNT and CDR2 YYREEE (reference sequence). Trimming shortened V by 3 bases and J by 2 bases, and 9 bases separated the two germline ends. This CDR3 region has 15 residues. CDR3 sequence: CASSSEKTYNSPLHF. Written as DNA, the CDR3 is TGTGCCAGCAGCTCTGAGAAAACCTATAATTCACCCCTCCACTTT.

This clone was counted a single time. The junction and the germline gene differ at one end; a read error may be behind it. The chain has TRBV6-5 and TRBJ1-2, with 8 bases matching TRBD1. CDR3 length: 14 residues. Germline CDR1 reads MNHEY; CDR2 reads SVGAGI. The CDR3 nucleotides are TGTGCCAGCGGTTATCGACAGGGGCTGGAGAGCTACACCTTC. Its translation: CASGYRQGLESYTF.

The gene calls are TRBV6-5 and TRBJ1-2; D not certain. The length of the CDR3 is 13 residues. Germline loops: CDR1 MNHEY, CDR2 SVGAGI. V was pared by 3 bases and J by 7 bases, with 12 bases between. The CDR3 DNA follows: TGTGCCAGCAGTTATGGCGGGGATCCTGGCTACACCTTC. Its translation is CASSYGGDPGYTF.

The chain employs TRBV7-3 and TRBJ2-7; 7 bases match TRBD1. Germline lookup yields CDR1 SGHTA and CDR2 FQGTGA. V shed 2 bases and J 1 base; nucleotides not matched to a gene: 5. CDR3 length: 15 amino acids. This CDR3 is CASSLEPGGSYEQYF. The CDR3 DNA reads TGTGCCAGCAGCTTAGAGCCAGGGGGTTCCTACGAGCAGTACTTC.

The CDR3 loop is CASSLVEGTTEAFF. Here the CDR3 DNA reads TGCGCCAGCAGCTTGGTGGAGGGTACCACTGAAGCTTTCTTT. The rearrangement links TRBV5-1 to TRBJ1-1; D is undetermined. The CDR3 loop spans 14 amino acids. The ends were cut back, 0 bases at V and 4 bases at J, with 10 bases in the middle. CDR1 and CDR2 from the germline V gene are SGHRS and YFSETQ. Full variable domain (outside the CDR3, taken from reference TRBV5-1 and TRBJ1-1): KAGVTQTPRYLIKTRGQQVTLSCSPISGHRSVSWYQQTPGQGLQFLFEYFSETQRNKGNFPGRFSGRQFSNSRSEMNVSTLELGDSALYLCASSLVEGTTEAFFGQGTRLTVV.

This chain links TRBV3-1 (or the pseudogene TRBV3-2) with TRBJ2-1; 9 bases line up with TRBD1. J gave up 7 bases and V 0 bases, and 10 bases lay outside the gene matches. Germline values: CDR1 LGHDT, CDR2 YNNKEL (reference sequence). The CDR3 totals 17 residues. The CDR3 DNA follows: TGTGCCAGCAGCCAAGAATCCGGGACAGGGACCCCGAATGAGCAGTTCTTC. It yields the protein CASSQESGTGTPNEQFF.

This chain uses TRBV6-2 or TRBV6-3 with TRBJ1-2, with D possibly matching TRBD1 (5 bases). This CDR3 has 14 amino acids. Germline V gene sequence: CDR1 MNHEY, CDR2 SVGEGT. V gave up 5 bases and J gave up 4 bases, with 14 bases separating them. The CDR3 reads CASSPLGGSYGYTF. The CDR3 region has the DNA TGTGCCAGCAGTCCCCTTGGGGGGAGCTATGGCTACACCTTC.

This chain connects TRBV2 to TRBJ2-7; the D gene is possibly TRBD2 (5 bases). Trimming took off 7 bases at V and 6 bases at J, with 19 bases between the two ends. Germline CDR1 reads SNHLY; CDR2 reads FYNNEI. The CDR3 consists of 14 residues. The CDR3 loop is CASKEEAVPGEQYF. The CDR3 bases are TGTGCCAGCAAGGAAGAAGCGGTCCCCGGCGAGCAGTACTTC.

Here the CDR3 DNA reads TGTGCCAGCAGCTTACAGGCGTACTCTGGAAACACCATATATTTT. Its protein is CASSLQAYSGNTIYF. The J gene is TRBJ1-3, the V gene TRBV7-8; D is uncertain. CDR1 is SGHVS and CDR2 is FQNEAQ in the germline V gene. V was cut by 2 bases and J by 0 bases, with 8 bases left in between. The CDR3 spans 15 residues.

The V gene is TRBV4-2, the J gene TRBJ1-4; D perhaps matches TRBD1 (5 bases). V was cut by 6 bases and J by 1 base, with 15 bases left in between. CDR3 length: 16 amino acids. From germline, CDR1 is LGHNA and CDR2 YNFKEQ. The CDR3 region has the DNA TGTGCCAGCAGTACAGGCCCCGCACTAACTAATGAAAAACTGTTTTTT. Translation: CASSTGPALTNEKLFF.

This clone was picked up one time. The rearrangement links TRBV28 to TRBJ1-5, with TRBD1 matching over 7 bases. This CDR3 region has 16 residues. The germline V gene has CDR1 MDHEN and CDR2 SYDVKM. V lost 7 bases, J lost 2 bases, and 11 bases stayed unmatched. CDR3 DNA sequence: TGTGCCAGCACATACCCTCAGGGGGGAGGCAATCAGCCCCAGCATTTT. Encoded protein: CASTYPQGGGNQPQHF.

The V gene is TRBV11-3, the J gene TRBJ1-2; D perhaps matches TRBD1 (5 bases). The CDR3 length is 15 residues. The V end lost 0 bases, the J end lost 8 bases, and 16 bases lay between the germline ends. The germline gives CDR1 SGHNT, CDR2 YENEEA. The CDR3 DNA reads as TGTGCCAGCAGCTTAGATGACTTCGACAGTGCGGGCTACACCTTC. This codes for CASSLDDFDSAGYTF. Together with reference TRBV11-3 and TRBJ1-2, the CDR3 gives the full variable domain: EAGVVQSPRYKIIEKKQPVAFWCNPISGHNTLYWYLQNLGQGPELLIRYENEEAVDDSQLPKDRFSAERLKGVDSTLKIQPAELGDSAVYLCASSLDDFDSAGYTFGSGTRLTVV.

The V gene is TRBV9, the J gene TRBJ2-1; 9 nucleotides align to TRBD2. This CDR3 has 15 amino acids. Trimming removed 3 bases from V and 0 bases from J; junction bases left unmatched: 1. Germline V gene lookup returns CDR1 SGDLS and CDR2 YYNGEE. CDR3 loop: CASSASGNSYNEQFF. The CDR3 DNA follows: TGTGCCAGCAGCGCTAGCGGGAACTCCTACAATGAGCAGTTCTTC.

This clone came up once. The V call is TRBV2, the J call TRBJ2-1; 9 positions agree with TRBD2. The CDR3 length is 15 residues. Trimming removed 7 bases from V and 2 bases from J; junction bases left unmatched: 6. Germline V gene data show CDR1 as SNHLY and CDR2 as FYNNEI. The CDR3 nucleotides are TGTGCCAGCAAAATCGGCGGGAGGGCCTACAATGAGCAGTTCTTC. This codes for CASKIGGRAYNEQFF.

The rearrangement joins TRBV30 to TRBJ1-1; D is unclear. The CDR3 length is 12 residues. Germline V gene sequence: CDR1 GTSNPN, CDR2 SVGIG (reference sequence). V shed 2 bases and J shed 6 bases, with 10 bases lying between them. The CDR3 region is CAWSHNAAEAFF. The CDR3 bases are TGTGCCTGGAGTCATAACGCGGCTGAAGCTTTCTTT.

This clone has just one count. The genes are TRBV24-1 and TRBJ2-2, with a weak D call TRBD2 (6 bases). V gave up 0 bases and J gave up 3 bases, with 16 bases separating them. The CDR3 has 18 residues. Germline values: CDR1 KGHDR, CDR2 SFDVKD. CDR3 bases: TGTGCCACCAGTGATTTGGCAGGGTTCGGCGGGGACACCGGGGAGCTGTTTTTT. As protein: CATSDLAGFGGDTGELFF.

This clone was observed a single time. The V and J genes are TRBV29-1 and TRBJ2-5; D may be TRBD2 (6 bases). Trimming removed 7 bases from V and 4 bases from J, with 19 bases in between. The CDR3 runs to 14 residues. The germline CDR1 and CDR2 sequences are SQVTM and ANQGSEA. In nucleotides, the CDR3 is TGCAGCGGACGACGGGAGACCCTCGGAGAGACCCAGTACTTC. Translated: CSGRRETLGETQYF.

The chain uses TRBV5-1 and TRBJ2-1; D might be TRBD2 (6 bases). Trimming cost V 0 bases and J 10 bases, with 20 bases left between them. From germline, CDR1 is SGHRS and CDR2 YFSETQ. The CDR3 totals 16 residues. In DNA form, the CDR3 reads TGCGCCAGCAGCTTGGTGGGGACTCCAGAGATGGGGGAGCAGTTCTTC. Translation: CASSLVGTPEMGEQFF. The entire variable domain, with the rest obtained from reference TRBV5-1 and TRBJ2-1, is as follows: KAGVTQTPRYLIKTRGQQVTLSCSPISGHRSVSWYQQTPGQGLQFLFEYFSETQRNKGNFPGRFSGRQFSNSRSEMNVSTLELGDSALYLCASSLVGTPEMGEQFFGPGTRLTVL.

This clone occurred many times. The CDR3 protein is CASSLRDRARGGYTF. The CDR3 nucleotides read TGTGCCAGCAGCCTGCGGGACAGGGCGAGAGGGGGCTACACCTTC. This sequence joins TRBV3-1 (or the pseudogene TRBV3-2) and TRBJ1-2; TRBD1 matches at 9 bases. J gave up 8 bases and V 4 bases, and 11 bases lay outside the gene matches. The germline gives CDR1 LGHDT, CDR2 YNNKEL (reference sequence). CDR3 size: 15 residues.

The chain combines TRBV30 with TRBJ2-7; D unresolved. This CDR3 spans 12 amino acids. CDR1 is GTSNPN, CDR2 SVGIG, per germline (reference sequence). V lost 2 bases and J lost 4, with 9 bases in between. This CDR3 reads CAWSLSLYEQYF. CDR3 nucleotide sequence: TGTGCCTGGAGTCTGTCTCTTTACGAGCAGTACTTC.

Regarding this clone: The CDR3 carries no conserved terminal phenylalanine or tryptophan, so it likely arises from a read error. The DNA is left out, because the CDR3 cannot be placed on it with certainty; the CDR3 is given as TCRdb lists it. The V call is TRBV24-1, the J call TRBJ2-6; the table's D call TRBD1 went unverified against the DNA. Looked up from germline, CDR1 is KGHDR and CDR2 is SFDVKD. The CDR3 contains 12 residues when both ends are counted. This chain's CDR3 is CATSAFRDRVIV.

The rearrangement links TRBV30 to TRBJ1-1; 8 bases map to TRBD1. Germline values: CDR1 GTSNPN, CDR2 SVGIG (reference sequence). The junction had 4 bases not matched to a gene; V was cut back by 3 bases and J by 4 bases. This CDR3 spans 13 amino acids. CDR3: CAWRGTGRTEAFF. In nucleotides, the CDR3 is TGTGCCTGGAGGGGGACAGGTCGCACTGAAGCTTTCTTT.

The chain is built from TRBV5-5 and TRBJ2-7, with 10 bases identical to TRBD2. Unmatched junction bases numbered 3, after V lost 3 bases and J lost 0 bases. Germline CDR1 reads SGHKS; CDR2 reads YYEKEE (reference sequence). The CDR3 totals 15 residues. The CDR3 spells CASSSLAGGSYEQYF. The CDR3 nucleotides are TGTGCCAGCAGCTCTTTAGCGGGGGGCTCCTACGAGCAGTACTTC.

The rearrangement uses TRBV7-9 and TRBJ2-7, with TRBD1 as a possible D gene (5 bases). This CDR3 is 14 amino acids long. Per the germline V gene, CDR1 is SEHNR and CDR2 is FQNEAQ (reference sequence). Trimming cost V 1 base and J 3 bases, with 10 bases left between them. The CDR3 DNA follows: TGTGCCAGCAGCTTAGAAAGGGGCTACTACGAGCAGTACTTC. As protein: CASSLERGYYEQYF.

This clone was detected a few times. The chain recombines TRBV2 with TRBJ1-1; no firm D call. This CDR3 spans 12 amino acids. Germline V gene data show CDR1 as SNHLY and CDR2 as FYNNEI. Trimming removed 7 bases from V and 7 bases from J, with 13 bases in between. The CDR3 nucleotides are TGTGCCAGCACCGAAGGGCGGGTTGAAGCTTTCTTT. Translated, it gives CASTEGRVEAFF.

This clone was observed a few times. The gene calls are TRBV30 and TRBJ1-5; unclear D gene. This CDR3 has 13 amino acids. The V and J ends lost 4 bases and 2 bases respectively, with 9 bases between them. Germline CDR1 is GTSNPN and CDR2 is SVGIG (reference sequence). The CDR3 loop is CAWMTKGNQPQHF. DNA for the CDR3: TGTGCCTGGATGACAAAGGGCAATCAGCCCCAGCATTTT. The full variable domain, rest sourced from reference TRBV30 and TRBJ1-5, is SQTIHQWPATLVQPVGSPLSLECTVEGTSNPNLYWYRQAAGRGLQLLFYSVGIGQISSEVPQNLSASRPQDRQFILSSKKLLLSDSGFYLCAWMTKGNQPQHFGDGTRLSIL.